The 17 T cell receptor beta chains below come from one sample, sequenced in a study of T-cell memory formation after mild COVID-19. One entry per CDR3 protein results from TCRdb running MiXCR on the 5' RACE reads. The sample has 50,000 or so distinct CDR3 sequences; 25% to 35% are singletons. The sample was PBMCs or a T cell subset sorted from them (not recorded which). The receptors were sampled from a man aged 18 to 29 who had mild COVID-19 (a few samples of this study predate the infection). Cell type and time point are not known.

This clonotype was recorded a few times. As DNA, the CDR3 is TGCGCCAGCAGCTTGGCTGGGACAGGAAACACAGATACGCAGTATTTT. Amino acid sequence: CASSLAGTGNTDTQYF. The chain links TRBV5-1 to TRBJ2-3; 8 bases align to TRBD1. Germline V lookup: CDR1 SGHRS, CDR2 YFSETQ. The CDR3 contains 16 residues. V lost 0 bases, J lost 2 bases, and 5 bases stayed unmatched. Based on the CDR3 plus reference TRBV5-1 and TRBJ2-3, the full variable domain is KAGVTQTPRYLIKTRGQQVTLSCSPISGHRSVSWYQQTPGQGLQFLFEYFSETQRNKGNFPGRFSGRQFSNSRSEMNVSTLELGDSALYLCASSLAGTGNTDTQYFGPGTRLTVL.

The chain employs TRBV13 and TRBJ2-1, with 8 nucleotides matching TRBD1. This CDR3 is 13 amino acids long. CDR1 and CDR2 from the germline V gene are PRHDT and FYEKMQ (reference sequence). V lost 4 bases, J lost 9 bases, and 5 bases stayed unmatched. Here the CDR3 reads CASSSTGGGEQFF. The CDR3 coding sequence is TGTGCCAGCAGCTCCACAGGGGGTGGTGAGCAGTTCTTC. The variable domain in full, completed from reference TRBV13 and TRBJ2-1, reads AAGVIQSPRHLIKEKRETATLKCYPIPRHDTVYWYQQGPGQDPQFLISFYEKMQSDKGSIPDRFSAQQFSDYHSELNMSSLELGDSALYFCASSSTGGGEQFFGPGTRLTVL.

V gene TRBV7-2 combines with J gene TRBJ2-5; 11 bases line up with TRBD2. V shed 6 bases and J 3 bases; nucleotides not matched to a gene: 6. The CDR3 has 15 residues. Germline loops: CDR1 SGHTA, CDR2 FQGNSA. CDR3 sequence (DNA): TGTGCCAGCAGTTCGGGACTAGCGGAAAAAGAGACCCAGTACTTC. Translation: CASSSGLAEKETQYF.

This chain connects TRBV20-1 to TRBJ2-1; 7 nucleotides line up with TRBD2. V shed 2 bases and J 5 bases; nucleotides not matched to a gene: 6. Germline lookup yields CDR1 DFQATT and CDR2 SNEGSKA (reference sequence). The CDR3 is made up of 14 amino acids. The CDR3 bases are TGCAGTGCTAGATCGCTAGCGGTACACAATGAGCAGTTCTTC. This gives the protein CSARSLAVHNEQFF.

CDR3 nucleotides: TGTGCCAGCAGCCCCTCCTGGGACGCCCCCTACGAGCAGTACGTC. Protein: CASSPSWDAPYEQYV. V and J are TRBV27 and TRBJ2-7; D possibly matches TRBD1 or TRBD2 (5 bases each). V was shortened by 6 bases and J by 2 bases, with 17 bases between the two germline ends. Germline CDR1 and CDR2: MNHEY and SMNVEV (reference sequence). The CDR3 totals 15 residues.

This clonotype was recorded many times. The genes are TRBV4-1 and TRBJ2-3; D ambiguous. Germline V gives CDR1 MGHRA, CDR2 YSYEKL. The CDR3 has 12 amino acids. V gave up 2 bases and J gave up 6 bases, with 6 bases separating them. The CDR3 DNA sequence: TGCGCCAGCAGCCAACCGGCTGATACGCAGTATTTT. It yields the protein CASSQPADTQYF.

The chain links TRBV7-9 to TRBJ1-6; D possibly corresponds to TRBD1 (5 bases). Germline V gene lookup returns CDR1 SEHNR and CDR2 FQNEAQ (reference sequence). The CDR3 totals 15 residues. V lost 1 base and J 8 bases, leaving 12 bases between the germline ends. The CDR3 loop is CASSLESLGDSPLHF. The CDR3 nucleotides read TGTGCCAGCAGCTTAGAGTCCCTGGGGGATTCACCCCTCCACTTT.

This chain links TRBV4-1 with TRBJ2-1; 8 bases fit TRBD2. This CDR3 comprises 17 residues. Germline V gene sequence: CDR1 MGHRA, CDR2 YSYEKL. V lost 4 bases, J lost 7 bases, and 15 bases stayed unmatched. The DNA of the CDR3 is TGCGCCAGCAGCCGAGAACCGGGACTAGTTTCATGGAATGAGCAGTTCTTC. Its protein is CASSREPGLVSWNEQFF.

This clonotype occurred a few times. This rearrangement joins TRBV4-1 to TRBJ2-1, with 8 positions matching TRBD2. The CDR3 runs to 16 residues. CDR1 is MGHRA and CDR2 is YSYEKL in the germline V gene. Trimming cost V 2 bases and J 8 bases; bases outside gene matches: 11. The CDR3 sequence: CASSQRPSGGSDEQFF. CDR3 nucleotides: TGCGCCAGCAGCCAAAGGCCCAGCGGGGGCTCCGATGAGCAGTTCTTC.

The rearrangement joins TRBV20-1 to TRBJ2-3, with D hard to call. With 0 bases removed from V and 9 bases from J, the gap between germline ends came to 7 bases. The CDR3 has 11 amino acids. CDR1 DFQATT and CDR2 SNEGSKA come from the germline V gene (reference sequence). CDR3 bases: TGCAGTGCTAGAGATTGGCCAACGCAGTATTTT. Translation gives CSARDWPTQYF.

This chain joins TRBV4-2 and TRBJ2-5, with D perhaps matching TRBD2 (5 bases). The CDR3 is 13 residues long. CDR1 and CDR2 from the germline V gene are LGHNA and YNFKEQ. Trimming took 4 bases from V and 2 from J, leaving 8 bases between them. CDR3: CASSRAVQETQYF. The CDR3 DNA reads as TGTGCCAGCAGCCGAGCGGTACAAGAGACCCAGTACTTC.

The V and J genes are TRBV9 and TRBJ2-2; D is ambiguous. CDR1 and CDR2 (germline): SGDLS, YYNGEE. The germline V and J ends were trimmed by 5 bases and 5 bases, with 4 bases remaining between them. The CDR3 is made up of 11 amino acids. This chain's CDR3 is CASSGTGELFF. In DNA, the CDR3 is TGTGCCAGCAGTGGGACCGGGGAGCTGTTTTTT.

The CDR3 sequence is CASRSAPGVSAPDTQYF. CDR3 bases: TGTGCCAGCAGATCCGCCCCGGGGGTCTCGGCCCCAGATACGCAGTATTTT. The rearrangement joins TRBV11-2 to TRBJ2-3; perhaps TRBD2 as D (6 bases). This CDR3 region has 17 residues. The germline CDR1 and CDR2 sequences are SGHAT and FQNNGV. The germline V and J ends were trimmed by 6 bases and 4 bases, with 23 bases remaining between them.

The rearrangement uses TRBV4-3 and TRBJ2-7; no clear D. The germline gives CDR1 LGHNA, CDR2 YSLEER. Trimming stripped 0 bases from V and 0 bases from J, with 9 bases between. This CDR3 is built from 15 residues. CDR3 amino acids: CASSQDPSSSYEQYF. CDR3 sequence (DNA): TGCGCCAGCAGCCAAGACCCCAGTAGCTCCTACGAGCAGTACTTC.

This clonotype was observed many times. The chain couples TRBV25-1 to TRBJ2-3; 7 positions match TRBD1. The CDR3 contains 15 residues. From germline, CDR1 is MGHDK and CDR2 SYGVNS. V lost 2 bases and J lost 0; bases outside the gene matches: 2. CDR3 in amino acids: CASSEKDRSTDTQYF. The DNA of the CDR3 is TGTGCCAGCAGTGAAAAGGACAGGAGCACAGATACGCAGTATTTT.

The V call is TRBV12-3 or TRBV12-4, the J call TRBJ2-3, with 8 positions matching TRBD1. The J segment lost 10 bases and the V segment lost 0 bases, leaving 18 bases of the junction unmatched. This CDR3 region has 18 residues. The CDR3 DNA sequence: TGTGCCAGCAGTTTAGCTGCAGGGGGCCTGAGCTCTGGTTTAGCGCAGTATTTT. Residues: CASSLAAGGLSSGLAQYF.

DNA of the CDR3: TGTGCCAGCAGTGAATCGGGCGGACCGAGCTATGGCTACACCTTC. It codes for CASSESGGPSYGYTF. The rearrangement links TRBV2 to TRBJ1-2; no reliable D call. Trimming removed 2 bases from V and 4 bases from J, with 14 bases in between. The CDR3 spans 15 residues. CDR1 SNHLY and CDR2 FYNNEI come from the germline V gene.